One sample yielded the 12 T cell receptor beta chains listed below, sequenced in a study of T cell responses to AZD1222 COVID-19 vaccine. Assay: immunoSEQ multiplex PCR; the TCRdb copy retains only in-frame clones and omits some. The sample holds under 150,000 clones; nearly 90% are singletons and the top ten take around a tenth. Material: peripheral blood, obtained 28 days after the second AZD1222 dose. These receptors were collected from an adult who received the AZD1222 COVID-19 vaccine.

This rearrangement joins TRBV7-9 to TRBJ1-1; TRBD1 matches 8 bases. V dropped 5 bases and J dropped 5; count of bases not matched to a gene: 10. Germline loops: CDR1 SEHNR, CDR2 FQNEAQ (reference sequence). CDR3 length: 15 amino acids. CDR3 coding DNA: TGTGCCAGCAGCGCGACGACAGGGGCTGGGACTGAAGCTTTCTTT. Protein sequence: CASSATTGAGTEAFF.

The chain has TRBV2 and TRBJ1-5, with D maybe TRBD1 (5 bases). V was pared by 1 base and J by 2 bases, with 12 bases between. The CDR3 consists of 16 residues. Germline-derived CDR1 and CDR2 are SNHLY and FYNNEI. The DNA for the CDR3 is TGTGCCAGCAGTGAAGGGGACGCGCTCGGCAATCAGCCCCAGCATTTT. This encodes CASSEGDALGNQPQHF. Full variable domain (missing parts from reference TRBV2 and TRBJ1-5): EPEVTQTPSHQVTQMGQEVILRCVPISNHLYFYWYRQILGQKVEFLVSFYNNEISEKSEIFDDQFSVERPDGSNFTLKIRSTKLEDSAMYFCASSEGDALGNQPQHFGDGTRLSIL.

This chain's CDR3 is CASSPGPNLAYGYTF. As DNA, the CDR3 is TGCGCCAGCAGCCCGGGACCGAACTTGGCCTATGGCTACACCTTC. This chain joins TRBV4-1 and TRBJ1-2, with D possibly being TRBD1 (5 bases). Between the trimmed V and J ends, which lost 4 bases and 4 bases, there was a span of 16 bases. The CDR3 has 15 amino acids. From germline, CDR1 is MGHRA and CDR2 YSYEKL.

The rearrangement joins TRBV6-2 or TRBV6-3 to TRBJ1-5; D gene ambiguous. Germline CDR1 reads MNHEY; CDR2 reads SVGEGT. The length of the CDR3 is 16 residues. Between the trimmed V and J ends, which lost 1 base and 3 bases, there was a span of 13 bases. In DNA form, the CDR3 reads TGTGCCAGCAGTTACTTGGCGACCCTAGACAATCAGCCCCAGCATTTT. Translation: CASSYLATLDNQPQHF.

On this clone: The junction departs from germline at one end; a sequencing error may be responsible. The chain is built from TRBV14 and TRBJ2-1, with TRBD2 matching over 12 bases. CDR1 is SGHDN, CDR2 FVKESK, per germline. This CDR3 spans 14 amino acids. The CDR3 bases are TGTGCCAGCAGCTCTAGCGGGGGGGCCCTCGATCCGATCTTC. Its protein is CASSSSGGALDPIF.

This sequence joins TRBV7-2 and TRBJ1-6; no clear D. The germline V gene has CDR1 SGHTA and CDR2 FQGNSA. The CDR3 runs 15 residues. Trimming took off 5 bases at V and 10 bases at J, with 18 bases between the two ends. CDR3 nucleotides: TGTGCCAGCAGCACCTCCGGACTCCAGGCGTCACCCCTCCACTTT. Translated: CASSTSGLQASPLHF.

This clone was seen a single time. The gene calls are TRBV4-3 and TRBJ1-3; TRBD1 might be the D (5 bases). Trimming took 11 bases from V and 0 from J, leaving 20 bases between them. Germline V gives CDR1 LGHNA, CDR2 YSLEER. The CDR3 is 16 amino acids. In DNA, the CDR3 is TGCGCCTCAAGCCAAGAGGCAGGGCCCTCTGGAAACACCATATATTTT. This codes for CASSQEAGPSGNTIYF.

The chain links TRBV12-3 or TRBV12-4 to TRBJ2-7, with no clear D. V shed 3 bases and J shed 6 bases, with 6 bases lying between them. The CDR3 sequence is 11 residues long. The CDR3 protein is CASSFRREQYF. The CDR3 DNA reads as TGTGCCAGCAGTTTCAGGCGCGAGCAGTACTTC.

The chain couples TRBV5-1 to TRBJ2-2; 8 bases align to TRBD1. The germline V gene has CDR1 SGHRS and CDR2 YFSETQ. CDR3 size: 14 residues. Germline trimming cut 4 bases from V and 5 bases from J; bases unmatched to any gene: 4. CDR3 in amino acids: CASSEQGATGELFF. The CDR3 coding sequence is TGCGCCAGCAGCGAGCAGGGGGCGACCGGGGAGCTGTTTTTT.

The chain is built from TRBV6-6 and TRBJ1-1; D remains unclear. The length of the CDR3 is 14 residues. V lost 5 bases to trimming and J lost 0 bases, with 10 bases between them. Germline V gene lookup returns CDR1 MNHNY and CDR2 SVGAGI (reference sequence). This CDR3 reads CASSPRALNTEAFF. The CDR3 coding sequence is TGTGCCAGCAGTCCCCGGGCCCTGAACACTGAAGCTTTCTTT.

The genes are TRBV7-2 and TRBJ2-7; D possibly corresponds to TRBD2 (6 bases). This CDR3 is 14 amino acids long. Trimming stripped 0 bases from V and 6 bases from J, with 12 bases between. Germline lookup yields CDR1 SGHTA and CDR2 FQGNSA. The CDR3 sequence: CASSLAGGIGEQYF. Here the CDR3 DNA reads TGTGCCAGCAGCTTAGCTGGGGGGATAGGCGAGCAGTACTTC.

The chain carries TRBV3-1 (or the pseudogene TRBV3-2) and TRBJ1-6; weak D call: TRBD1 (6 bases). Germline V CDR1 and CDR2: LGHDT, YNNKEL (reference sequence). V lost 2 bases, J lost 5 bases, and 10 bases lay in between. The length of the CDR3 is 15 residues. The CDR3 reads CASSQLGGDNSPLHF. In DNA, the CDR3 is TGTGCCAGCAGCCAACTAGGGGGGGATAATTCACCCCTCCACTTT.